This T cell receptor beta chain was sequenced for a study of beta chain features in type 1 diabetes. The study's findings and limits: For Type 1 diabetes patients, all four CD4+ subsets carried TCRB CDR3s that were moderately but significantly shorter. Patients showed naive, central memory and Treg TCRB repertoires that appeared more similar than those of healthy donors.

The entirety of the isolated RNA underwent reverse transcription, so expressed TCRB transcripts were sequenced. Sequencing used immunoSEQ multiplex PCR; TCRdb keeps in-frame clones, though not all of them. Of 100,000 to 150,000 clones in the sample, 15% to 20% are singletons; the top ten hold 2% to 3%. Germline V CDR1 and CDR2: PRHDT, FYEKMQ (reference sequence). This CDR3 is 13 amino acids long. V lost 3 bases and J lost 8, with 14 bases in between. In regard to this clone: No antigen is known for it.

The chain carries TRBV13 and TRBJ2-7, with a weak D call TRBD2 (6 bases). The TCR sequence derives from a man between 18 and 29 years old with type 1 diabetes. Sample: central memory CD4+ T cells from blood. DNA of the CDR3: TGTGCCAGCAGCTTTTCCACCCGGACTAAGCAGTACTTC. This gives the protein CASSFSTRTKQYF.